The 26 T cell receptor beta chains listed next were all sequenced from one sample in a study of post-analysis software for immune sequencing data. Study-wide results and limits: Patients showed TRBV5-6, TRBV5-1 and TRBV20-1 among 4 or 5 TRBV segments more frequent than in controls.

Libraries were made from TCR beta cDNA, and they carried unique molecular identifiers. Using its own MiXCR run on the PCR reads, TCRdb lists one record per CDR3 protein. Among 750,000 to 950,000 distinct CDR3 sequences listed, about 53% were seen once. These TCRs' antigens remain unknown. Sample: blood. The source is a girl aged 5-17 years with multiple sclerosis.

Only a few counts were recorded for this clonotype. The chain joins TRBV20-1 to TRBJ2-1; 8 nucleotides align to TRBD2. V was pared by 7 bases and J by 4 bases, with 9 bases of the junction left unmatched. Germline values: CDR1 DFQATT, CDR2 SNEGSKA (reference sequence). The CDR3 contains 14 residues. As DNA, the CDR3 is TGCAGTGGACTAGCGCCCCTCGGGTACAATGAGCAGTTCTTC. Its protein is CSGLAPLGYNEQFF.

This clonotype was seen a single time. The chain uses TRBV19 and TRBJ2-7, with TRBD2 matching over 9 bases. The CDR3 extends over 17 amino acids. The trim removed 10 bases at V and 3 bases at J, leaving 19 bases unmatched. Germline CDR1 LNHDA, CDR2 SQIVND (reference sequence). This chain's CDR3 is CANSTMGAAGGLYEQYF. The CDR3 DNA follows: TGTGCCAATTCAACCATGGGGGCAGCGGGGGGCCTCTACGAGCAGTACTTC.

The V call is TRBV10-3, the J call TRBJ2-3, with 9 positions matching TRBD2. From germline, CDR1 is ENHRY and CDR2 SYGVKD. V shed 4 bases, J shed 2 bases, and the junction held 4 bases outside the gene matches. This CDR3 has 15 amino acids. The CDR3 here is CAISAGTSTTDTQYF. DNA for the CDR3: TGTGCCATCAGTGCCGGGACTAGCACCACAGATACGCAGTATTTT.

V and J are TRBV7-3 and TRBJ2-1; D might be TRBD1 (5 bases). This CDR3 is built from 15 residues. V gave up 6 bases and J gave up 4 bases, with 16 bases separating them. In germline, CDR1 is SGHTA, CDR2 FQGTGA. The CDR3 loop is CASSSTARAYNEQFF. In nucleotides, the CDR3 is TGTGCCAGCAGTTCGACAGCCCGGGCATACAATGAGCAGTTCTTC.

There are a few counts of this clonotype. The junction departs from germline at one end; a sequencing error may be responsible. The chain couples TRBV5-1 to TRBJ1-2; no reliable D call. This CDR3 spans 13 amino acids. Germline lookup yields CDR1 SGHRS and CDR2 YFSETQ. CDR3 bases: TGTGCCAGCAGCTCGGACGGTAACTATGGCTACACCTTC. It encodes CASSSDGNYGYTF.

This clonotype was picked up one time. V is TRBV5-1 and J is TRBJ2-7; no firm D call. V shed 4 bases and J shed 5 bases, with 7 bases lying between them. In germline, CDR1 is SGHRS, CDR2 YFSETQ. The CDR3 runs 11 residues. The CDR3 nucleotides are TGCGCCAGCAGCGCGGATGACGAGCAGTACTTC. It encodes CASSADDEQYF.

The chain is built from TRBV7-9 and TRBJ1-2; D gene ambiguous. The CDR3 has 12 amino acids. Trimming removed 6 bases from V and 2 bases from J, with 7 bases in between. The germline gives CDR1 SEHNR, CDR2 FQNEAQ (reference sequence). The chain's CDR3 is CASRGTNYGYTF. The DNA of the CDR3 is TGTGCCAGCAGAGGCACCAACTATGGCTACACCTTC.

This clonotype showed up just a few times. The CDR3: CASSLTNYEQYF. The CDR3 DNA follows: TGTGCCAGCAGCTTGACCAACTACGAGCAGTACTTC. The V and J genes are TRBV5-6 and TRBJ2-7, with D unclear. Trimming took 1 base from V and 3 from J, leaving 5 bases between them. CDR3 size: 12 residues. The germline CDR1 and CDR2 sequences are SGHDT and YYEEEE.

The chain is built from TRBV9 and TRBJ2-4, with 10 bases fitting TRBD2. The DNA end favors TRBJ2-7, so the J call may be wrong. Germline-derived CDR1 and CDR2 are SGDLS and YYNGEE. The CDR3 is 16 amino acids. The DNA for the CDR3 is TGTGCCAGCAGCGCAAGGATGGGGGGACTAGCGTTCGAGCAGTACTTC. Its translation is CASSARMGGLAFEQYF.

V is TRBV6-2 or TRBV6-3 and J is TRBJ2-7; D is perhaps TRBD1 (5 bases). Germline V CDR1 and CDR2: MNHEY, SVGEGT. The CDR3 length is 11 residues. Trimming removed 7 bases from V and 7 bases from J, with 11 bases in between. The CDR3 sequence is CASTKAGEQYF. The CDR3 DNA sequence: TGTGCCAGCACCAAAGCAGGGGAGCAGTACTTC.

This chain connects TRBV2 to TRBJ1-2; no reliable D call. The V gene lost 1 base and the J gene lost 7 bases, with 7 bases spanning the gap. CDR3 length: 12 residues. CDR1 and CDR2 from the germline V gene are SNHLY and FYNNEI. Here the CDR3 DNA reads TGTGCCAGCAGTGAAGGGCTTCCTGGCTACACCTTC. This encodes CASSEGLPGYTF.

This clonotype was seen a few times. V is TRBV5-6 and J is TRBJ2-3, with TRBD1 matching 8 bases. This CDR3 contains 12 residues. Germline lookup yields CDR1 SGHDT and CDR2 YYEEEE. J was trimmed by 9 bases and V by 4 bases; bases with no gene match: 4. The CDR3 DNA reads as TGTGCCAGCAGCCCCGACAGGGGCACGCAGTATTTT. As protein: CASSPDRGTQYF.

The rearrangement links TRBV7-3 to TRBJ2-7; D may be TRBD2 (6 bases). The CDR3 has 17 amino acids. Germline V gene sequence: CDR1 SGHTA, CDR2 FQGTGA. The V end was cut by 5 bases, the J end by 0 bases, with 20 bases between. CDR3 sequence: CASSPAGLGLSSYEQYF. For the CDR3, the DNA is TGTGCCAGCAGCCCCGCCGGGCTGGGACTCAGCTCCTACGAGCAGTACTTC. Full variable domain (remainder filled in from reference TRBV7-3 and TRBJ2-7): GAGVSQTPSNKVTEKGKYVELRCDPISGHTALYWYRQSLGQGPEFLIYFQGTGAADDSGLPNDRFFAVRPEGSVSTLKIQRTERGDSAVYLCASSPAGLGLSSYEQYFGPGTRLTVT.

The CDR3 bases are TGTGCCAGCAGTTCGGCGGGAGCGTCTACTACCGAGCAGTACTTC. It translates to CASSSAGASTTEQYF. The gene calls are TRBV6-5 and TRBJ2-4; 7 bases align to TRBD2. TRBJ2-7 explains the end of the DNA better; the J call may be wrong. The CDR3 consists of 15 residues. Per the germline V gene, CDR1 is MNHEY and CDR2 is SVGAGI.

The rearrangement uses TRBV5-1 and TRBJ2-5; 7 bases map to TRBD1. Germline CDR1 SGHRS, CDR2 YFSETQ. Unmatched junction bases numbered 11, after V lost 4 bases and J lost 5 bases. The CDR3 consists of 15 residues. The CDR3 DNA reads as TGCGCCAGCAGCGCTCGACAGGGAAGCTGGGAGACCCAGTACTTC. The encoded protein is CASSARQGSWETQYF.

About this clonotype itself: Germline and junction disagree at one end, which may indicate a read error. V gene TRBV24-1 combines with J gene TRBJ1-2, with a tentative D call TRBD1 (5 bases). Germline-derived CDR1 and CDR2 are KGHDR and SFDVKD. The CDR3 extends over 12 amino acids. CDR3 sequence reads: CATSDGGYGYIF. The CDR3 bases are TGTGCCACCAGTGATGGGGGGTATGGCTACATCTTC.

The V and J genes are TRBV20-1 and TRBJ1-5; possible D gene TRBD1, 6 bases. Between the trimmed V and J ends, which lost 5 bases and 4 bases, there was a span of 15 bases. Germline assignment: CDR1 DFQATT and CDR2 SNEGSKA (reference sequence). The CDR3 spans 14 residues. Written as DNA, the CDR3 is TGCAGTGCTGATCCGGGACACCCTAATCAGCCCCAGCATTTT. It translates to CSADPGHPNQPQHF.

The chain combines TRBV12-3 or TRBV12-4 with TRBJ2-7; D remains ambiguous. This CDR3 has 14 residues. V gave up 7 bases and J gave up 0 bases, with 13 bases separating them. The CDR3 nucleotides are TGTGCCAGCACCCCCACTGAGAGCTCCTACGAGCAGTACTTC. The encoded protein is CASTPTESSYEQYF.

In its sample, this clonotype was seen a few times. J is TRBJ1-5 and V is TRBV5-1; D perhaps matches TRBD1 (6 bases). The CDR3 runs 15 residues. Germline CDR1 SGHRS, CDR2 YFSETQ. Trimming took 4 bases from V and 2 from J, leaving 13 bases between them. CDR3 nucleotide sequence: TGCGCCAGCAGCCCCGGGACACAACGCAATCAGCCCCAGCATTTT. Amino acids: CASSPGTQRNQPQHF.

The chain combines TRBV6-5 with TRBJ1-6; 7 nucleotides align to TRBD1. Per germline, CDR1 MNHEY and CDR2 SVGAGI. The CDR3 has 14 residues. The V gene end was trimmed by 4 bases and the J gene end by 7 bases; junction bases not matched to a gene: 4. CDR3 in DNA: TGTGCCAGCAGTTCACCGGGACAGAATTCACCCCTCCACTTT. Protein product: CASSSPGQNSPLHF.

The genes are TRBV12-5 and TRBJ2-1; D might be TRBD2 (5 bases). Germline loops: CDR1 LGHNT, CDR2 FRNRAP. The V and J ends lost 0 bases and 8 bases respectively, with 14 bases between them. The CDR3 is 15 amino acids. The CDR3: CASGLVRGSHDEQFF. Here the CDR3 DNA reads TGTGCTAGTGGTTTGGTACGGGGTTCCCACGATGAGCAGTTCTTC. The entire variable domain, with the rest obtained from reference TRBV12-5 and TRBJ2-1, is as follows: DARVTQTPRHKVTEMGQEVTMRCQPILGHNTVFWYRQTMMQGLELLAYFRNRAPLDDSGMPKDRFSAEMPDATLATLKIQPSEPRDSAVYFCASGLVRGSHDEQFFGPGTRLTVL.

The chain recombines TRBV19 with TRBJ2-5; 13 bases line up with TRBD2. With the DNA end fitting TRBJ2-7 better, the J assignment may be wrong. This CDR3 comprises 14 residues. Germline V gene lookup returns CDR1 LNHDA and CDR2 SQIVND (reference sequence). The CDR3 DNA reads TGTGCCAGTAGGACTAGCGGGGGGCCCTACGAGCAGTACTTC. Amino acid sequence: CASRTSGGPYEQYF.

The J gene is TRBJ2-4, the V gene TRBV4-1; TRBD2 matches 9 bases. J gave up 6 bases and V 3 bases, and 12 bases lay outside the gene matches. The CDR3 sequence is 17 residues long. Germline CDR1 and CDR2: MGHRA and YSYEKL. CDR3 DNA: TGCGCCAGCAGCCAGTTGGGAGCGGGAGGCCCACCAAACATTCAGTACTTC. Protein: CASSQLGAGGPPNIQYF.

This clonotype was detected a few times. The V call is TRBV20-1, the J call TRBJ1-2; unclear D gene. V was cut by 3 bases and J by 7 bases, with 18 bases left in between. The length of the CDR3 is 14 residues. Germline loops: CDR1 DFQATT, CDR2 SNEGSKA (reference sequence). The CDR3 nucleotides read TGCAGTGCTAGGGACGTAGTGAGAGGTTCTGGCTACACCTTC. Translating it yields CSARDVVRGSGYTF.

The rearrangement uses TRBV12-3 or TRBV12-4 and TRBJ1-1, with TRBD1 identical over 7 bases. The CDR3 loop spans 16 amino acids. V shed 3 bases and J 8 bases; nucleotides not matched to a gene: 15. The CDR3 DNA is TGTGCCAGCAGTTTGGCAGGGACAACTTTACAGGGGGAAGCTTTCTTT. Amino acids: CASSLAGTTLQGEAFF.

The table lists this clonotype with a few counts. The chain couples TRBV10-3 to TRBJ2-5, with D possibly TRBD1 on 6 matching bases. The germline gives CDR1 ENHRY, CDR2 SYGVKD. The CDR3 sequence is 13 residues long. V was trimmed by 10 bases and J by 0 bases, leaving 12 bases between them. This chain's CDR3 is CATKTGDQETQYF. The CDR3 DNA sequence: TGTGCCACCAAGACAGGCGACCAAGAGACCCAGTACTTC.